A selection of T cell receptor beta chains follows, all from one sample in a study of vaccination and CD4 T cells after COVID-19. No antigen has been assigned to these receptors. In TCRdb, the PCR reads were re-called with MiXCR into one record per CDR3 protein. The table includes about 7,100 distinct CDR3 sequences, around 65% detected once. The sequencing sample was made of CD4+ T cells from blood, cultured in vitro. The receptor set was obtained from a human donor who had recovered from COVID-19. The CDR3 runs from the conserved cysteine through the conserved F or W. The D gene is left open where the match is weak. Rows may omit the clone size; those that give it use once, few, many or a size class.

d_call | j_call | clone_size | v_call | cdr3_aa | cdr3_nt
. | TRBJ2-7 | . | TRBV4-2 | CASSQVSAESYEQYF | TGTGCCAGCAGCCAAGTATCAGCGGAGAGCTACGAGCAGTACTTC
TRBD1 | TRBJ1-2 | . | TRBV2 | CASSRDSGYTF | TGTGCCAGCAGTCGGGACAGTGGCTACACCTTC
TRBD2 | TRBJ2-1 | . | TRBV10-1 | CAREAGEDQNEQFF | TGCGCCAGGGAGGCGGGAGAGGATCAAAATGAGCAGTTCTTC
TRBD1 | TRBJ2-5 | . | TRBV24-1 | CATSDSQGSETQYF | TGTGCCACCAGTGATTCACAGGGGTCGGAGACCCAGTACTTC
. | TRBJ1-5 | . | TRBV19 | CATRMVGTNSNQPQHF | TGTGCCACCCGAATGGTGGGGACTAATAGCAATCAGCCCCAGCATTTT
. | TRBJ1-4 | . | TRBV20-1 | CSARQWGREELFF | TGCAGTGCTAGACAATGGGGAAGAGAGGAACTGTTTTTT
TRBD1 | TRBJ2-5 | . | TRBV9 | CASSAGVKTGAGTQYF | TGTGCCAGCAGCGCGGGGGTTAAGACAGGGGCGGGGACCCAGTACTTC
. | TRBJ1-6 | few | TRBV19 | CASSIEDNSPLHF | TGTGCCAGTAGTATTGAGGACAATTCACCCCTCCACTTT
TRBD1 | TRBJ1-2 | . | TRBV24-1 | CATGPGQGNGYTF | TGTGCCACCGGACCGGGACAGGGGAACGGCTACACCTTC
TRBD1 | TRBJ1-1 | medium-sized | TRBV25-1 | CASSELGQGAMKAFF | TGTGCCAGCAGTGAACTGGGGCAGGGGGCCATGAAAGCTTTCTTT
. | TRBJ1-5 | . | TRBV12-3/TRBV12-4 | CASGFWGAQHF | TGTGCCAGCGGCTTCTGGGGGGCCCAGCATTTT
. | TRBJ2-7 | . | TRBV20-1 | CSAAGQTYEQYF | TGCAGTGCAGCTGGACAGACCTACGAGCAGTACTTC
. | TRBJ2-3 | . | TRBV20-1 | CSASLAGRSYTDTQYF | TGCAGTGCTAGCCTCGCCGGGCGGAGTTACACAGATACGCAGTATTTT
. | TRBJ1-2 | . | TRBV7-9 | CASSFDGWQGFDYGYTF | TGTGCCAGCAGCTTTGACGGATGGCAGGGGTTCGACTATGGCTACACCTTC
. | TRBJ2-7 | few | TRBV6-2/TRBV6-3 | CASRRRDTYYEQYF | TGTGCCAGCAGGCGCCGGGACACTTACTACGAGCAGTACTTC
. | TRBJ1-2 | . | TRBV28 | CASSDGTPFKLYGYTF | TGTGCCAGCAGTGACGGGACACCCTTTAAACTCTATGGCTACACCTTC
. | TRBJ2-7 | . | TRBV7-8 | CASSQRTSPYEQYF | TGTGCCAGCAGCCAGCGGACATCCCCCTACGAGCAGTACTTC
TRBD2 | TRBJ2-7 | . | TRBV6-1 | CASSDGTSVYEQYF | TGTGCCAGCAGTGACGGGACTAGTGTCTACGAGCAGTACTTC
. | TRBJ2-7 | . | TRBV18 | CASSPGGRTGSYEQYF | TGTGCCAGCTCACCTGGAGGGAGGACCGGCTCCTACGAGCAGTACTTC
TRBD2 | TRBJ2-5 | few | TRBV10-1 | CASSRTSGRAETQYF | TGCGCCAGCAGTCGGACTAGCGGGAGGGCCGAGACCCAGTACTTC
. | TRBJ2-1 | . | TRBV7-8 | CATQNSYNEQFF | TGTGCGACACAAAACTCCTACAATGAGCAGTTCTTC
. | TRBJ2-7 | . | TRBV20-1 | CSARDQTAKDSYEQYF | TGCAGTGCTAGAGATCAGACAGCTAAAGACTCCTACGAGCAGTACTTC
TRBD1 | TRBJ2-5 | . | TRBV7-9 | CASSLGDRDQETQYF | TGTGCCAGCAGCTTAGGGGACAGGGACCAAGAGACCCAGTACTTC
. | TRBJ1-1 | . | TRBV11-3 | CASSLLENTEAFF | TGTGCCAGCAGCTTACTTGAGAACACTGAAGCTTTCTTT
. | TRBJ1-3 | . | TRBV20-1 | CSAKGYISSGNTIYF | TGCAGTGCGAAGGGATACATTAGCTCTGGAAACACCATATATTTT
. | TRBJ1-6 | . | TRBV11-2 | CASTELGFGGSPLHF | TGTGCCAGCACCGAATTAGGCTTCGGCGGTTCACCCCTCCACTTT
. | TRBJ2-3 | . | TRBV20-1 | CSARDLAGPDTQYF | TGCAGTGCTAGAGATTTGGCGGGGCCGGATACGCAGTATTTT
. | TRBJ2-7 | . | TRBV11-3 | CASSLNRRVYEQYF | TGTGCCAGCAGCCTTAACCGCAGGGTCTACGAGCAGTACTTC
TRBD2 | TRBJ2-5 | once | TRBV11-3 | CASSLAGGEETQYF | TGTGCCAGCAGCTTAGCGGGAGGAGAAGAGACCCAGTACTTC
TRBD2 | TRBJ2-7 | . | TRBV19 | CASSSRLAGGYEQYF | TGTGCCAGTAGTTCTAGACTAGCGGGAGGATACGAGCAGTACTTC
. | TRBJ1-1 | . | TRBV7-2 | CASSLAAGTTEAFF | TGTGCCAGCAGCTTAGCAGCAGGGACCACTGAAGCTTTCTTT
TRBD1 | TRBJ1-5 | . | TRBV6-1 | CASSPTYRGEQPQHF | TGTGCCAGCAGTCCAACCTACAGGGGGGAACAGCCCCAGCATTTT
TRBD1 | TRBJ2-5 | . | TRBV5-4 | CASSPRRGTGGVIKETQYF | TGTGCCAGCAGCCCCAGACGTGGGACAGGGGGCGTTATTAAAGAGACCCAGTACTTC
. | TRBJ2-1 | once | TRBV30 | CAWSVGSNEQFF | TGTGCCTGGAGTGTTGGTAGCAATGAGCAGTTCTTC
TRBD2 | TRBJ2-7 | . | TRBV7-2 | CASSPPGTRGGEQYF | TGTGCCAGCAGCCCCCCCGGGACTAGAGGAGGCGAGCAGTACTTC
. | TRBJ1-2 | . | TRBV20-1 | CSASGQGHLGGYTF | TGCAGTGCTAGTGGCCAGGGACATTTGGGAGGCTACACCTTC
. | TRBJ1-5 | few | TRBV2 | CASSLVSSNQPQHF | TGTGCCAGCAGTCTGGTCAGTAGCAATCAGCCCCAGCATTTT
. | TRBJ1-2 | . | TRBV20-1 | CSASRGGGANYGYTF | TGCAGTGCCTCCAGAGGCGGGGGCGCCAACTATGGCTACACCTTC
. | TRBJ1-1 | . | TRBV6-1 | CASRMGVNTEAFF | TGTGCCAGCCGGATGGGGGTGAACACTGAAGCTTTCTTT
. | TRBJ1-6 | . | TRBV7-2 | CASSFVHNSPLHF | TGTGCCAGCAGCTTTGTGCATAATTCACCCCTCCACTTT
. | TRBJ2-2 | few | TRBV7-2 | CASTLRGGGAGELFF | TGTGCCAGCACCCTGAGAGGGGGGGGGGCCGGGGAGCTGTTTTTT
TRBD2 | TRBJ2-1 | . | TRBV2 | CASSTSGSYNEQFF | TGTGCCAGCAGTACTAGCGGGAGCTACAATGAGCAGTTCTTC
TRBD1 | TRBJ1-5 | . | TRBV2 | CASGGQGRNQPQHF | TGTGCCAGCGGTGGACAGGGACGCAATCAGCCCCAGCATTTT
. | TRBJ1-1 | . | TRBV20-1 | CSARDDGRGDTEAFF | TGCAGTGCTAGAGATGATGGCAGGGGAGACACTGAAGCTTTCTTT
. | TRBJ2-3 | . | TRBV20-1 | CSAGGLHTDTQYF | TGCAGTGCTGGGGGACTGCACACAGATACGCAGTATTTT
. | TRBJ1-5 | . | TRBV19 | CANPGGPVLCSNQPQHF | TGTGCCAATCCGGGTGGTCCAGTCCTGTGCAGCAATCAGCCCCAGCATTTT
TRBD1 | TRBJ1-2 | . | TRBV30 | CAWSLGGAGYGYTF | TGTGCCTGGAGTTTAGGGGGCGCGGGCTATGGCTACACCTTC
. | TRBJ1-1 | . | TRBV11-2 | CASALPLNTEAFF | TGTGCCAGCGCCCTCCCACTGAACACTGAAGCTTTCTTT
. | TRBJ1-1 | . | TRBV20-1 | CSARVGTLNTEAFF | TGCAGTGCTAGAGTTGGGACATTGAACACTGAAGCTTTCTTT
TRBD1 | TRBJ1-3 | few | TRBV15 | CATSRRTGSSGNTIYF | TGTGCCACCAGCAGGAGGACAGGGTCGTCTGGAAACACCATATATTTT
TRBD1 | TRBJ1-2 | . | TRBV6-1 | CASSTGVGGYTF | TGTGCCAGCAGTACAGGGGTGGGTGGCTACACCTTC
. | TRBJ1-2 | . | TRBV7-2 | CASSLVSGYGYTF | TGTGCCAGCAGCTTAGTTTCAGGGTACGGCTACACCTTC
. | TRBJ2-3 | . | TRBV6-2/TRBV6-3 | CASRDRTGRLHTDTQYF | TGTGCCAGCAGGGACCGAACGGGGAGACTGCACACAGATACGCAGTATTTT
. | TRBJ1-6 | . | TRBV15 | CATSRDSDGGLHF | TGTGCCACCAGCAGAGATTCGGACGGTGGGCTCCACTTT
. | TRBJ1-2 | few | TRBV7-2 | CASSLSWITNYGYTF | TGTGCCAGCAGCTTATCGTGGATAACTAACTATGGCTACACCTTC
. | TRBJ1-6 | . | TRBV28 | CASSSPPLSSPLHF | TGTGCCAGCAGTTCTCCCCCTCTCTCCTCACCCCTCCACTTT